This T cell receptor (beta chain) appears in the sequencing data of a study of glioma-infiltrating T cells after dendritic cell vaccination. Study overall: Autologous tumor lysate-pulsed dendritic cell vaccination was given between the early 2000s and the early 2010s. Dendritic cell vaccine was injected intradermally three times, biweekly.

The PCR used 60 V beta and 13 J beta primers. Sequencing was performed with immunoSEQ multiplex PCR; in TCRdb, only in-frame clones are kept and a portion is missing. The repertoire holds about 73,000 clones, with approximately 80% as singletons. CDR1 SEHNR and CDR2 FQNEAQ come from the germline V gene (reference sequence). The CDR3 has 15 residues. The junction had 4 bases not matched to a gene; V was cut back by 5 bases and J by 2 bases. The V and J genes are TRBV7-9 and TRBJ2-1; 9 nucleotides match TRBD2. This receptor was obtained from a human donor with glioblastoma. Sequences were derived from blood, sampled before dendritic cell vaccination. The CDR3 DNA reads TGTGCCAGCAGCGCAGTAGCGGGGGCCTACAATGAGCAGTTCTTC. Translation gives CASSAVAGAYNEQFF.